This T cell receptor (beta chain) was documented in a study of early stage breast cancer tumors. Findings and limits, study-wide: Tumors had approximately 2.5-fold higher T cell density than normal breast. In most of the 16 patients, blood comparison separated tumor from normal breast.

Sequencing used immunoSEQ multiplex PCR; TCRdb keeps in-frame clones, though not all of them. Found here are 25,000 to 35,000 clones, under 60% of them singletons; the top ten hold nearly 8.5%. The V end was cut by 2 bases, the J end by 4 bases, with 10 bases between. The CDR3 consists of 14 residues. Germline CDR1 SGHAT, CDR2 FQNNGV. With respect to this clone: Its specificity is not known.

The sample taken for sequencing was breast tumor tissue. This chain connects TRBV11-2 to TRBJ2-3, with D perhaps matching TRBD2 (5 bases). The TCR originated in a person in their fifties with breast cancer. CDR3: CASSLTGLADTQYF. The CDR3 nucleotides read TGTGCCAGCAGCTTAACGGGGTTGGCAGATACGCAGTATTTT.